Listed below are T cell receptor beta chains from one sample, sequenced in a study of low-dose radiotherapy and immunotherapy resistance in tumors. TCRdb recomputed calls from the reads with MiXCR, one row per CDR3 protein. The sample has about 97,000 distinct CDR3 sequences; about a fifth are singletons. The material was PBMCs, obtained after low-dose radiotherapy plus immunotherapy. The origin of the receptors is a male donor with prostate cancer. Each CDR3 is given with its conserved first and last residue. D genes are given only for firm matches. Some rows have no size entry. The others give once, few or many, or a class for an expanded clone.

CDR3	DNA	size	D	V	J	length
CASSQENRGYEQYF	TGTGCCAGCAGCCAAGAGAACAGGGGTTACGAGCAGTACTTC	many	TRBD1	TRBV3-1	TRBJ2-7	14
CASSSGITGNTIYF	TGTGCCAGCAGTTCAGGGATAACTGGAAACACCATATATTTT	many	NA	TRBV12-3/TRBV12-4	TRBJ1-3	14
CSASLGGERVGNEQFF	TGCAGTGCTTCACTAGGAGGGGAGCGGGTCGGTAATGAGCAGTTCTTC	many	NA	TRBV20-1	TRBJ2-1	16
CASSPAGDQPQHF	TGTGCCAGCAGCCCCGCCGGGGATCAGCCCCAGCATTTT	many	NA	TRBV7-2	TRBJ1-5	13
CSAPGSYGYTF	TGCAGTGCGCCCGGCAGCTATGGCTACACCTTC	many	NA	TRBV20-1	TRBJ1-2	11
CASSLIGSGSSRGYTF	TGTGCCAGCAGCTTGATCGGCTCAGGGTCTTCGCGTGGCTACACCTTC	many	NA	TRBV5-6	TRBJ1-2	16
CASSALLAGAGGDTQYF	TGTGCCAGCAGCGCACTACTAGCGGGGGCCGGGGGAGATACGCAGTATTTT	many	TRBD2	TRBV9	TRBJ2-3	17
CASRKGAGDSNQPQHF	TGTGCCAGCAGGAAAGGGGCGGGGGATAGCAATCAGCCCCAGCATTTT	many	NA	TRBV21-1	TRBJ1-5	16
CASQTGLTPYTGELFFF	NA	NA	NA	TRBV19	TRBJ2-2	17
CASSYPTRTPPSRGAVFF	NA	many	NA	TRBV6-6	TRBJ2-2	18
CASSQPWEAGSYNEQFF	TGCGCCAGCAGCCAACCCTGGGAAGCGGGAAGCTACAATGAGCAGTTCTTC	NA	TRBD2	TRBV4-1	TRBJ2-1	17
CASSQDTPGSGNTIYF	TGCGCCAGCAGCCAAGACACGCCGGGATCTGGAAACACCATATATTTT	NA	NA	TRBV4-3	TRBJ1-3	16
CASSTSGQGINTGELFF	TGTGCCAGCAGTACCTCCGGACAGGGAATTAACACCGGGGAGCTGTTTTTT	NA	TRBD1	TRBV2	TRBJ2-2	17
CASRETGGFSGANVLTF	TGTGCCAGCAGGGAGACAGGGGGTTTTTCTGGGGCCAACGTCCTGACTTTC	few	TRBD1	TRBV2	TRBJ2-6	17
CASSSDSATTDTQYF	TGTGCCAGCAGCTCAGACAGCGCTACCACAGATACGCAGTATTTT	many	NA	TRBV7-8	TRBJ2-3	15
CASSGGGTGAYEQYF	TGTGCCAGCAGCGGCGGGGGGACAGGAGCCTACGAGCAGTACTTC	few	NA	TRBV6-2/TRBV6-3	TRBJ2-7	15
CASSRGRSAAYEQYF	TGTGCCAGCAGCCGGGGCCGCTCGGCCGCCTACGAGCAGTACTTT	NA	NA	TRBV5-6	TRBJ2-7	15
CASSENRGTNGELFF	TGTGCCAGCAGTGAAAACAGGGGGACGAACGGGGAGCTGTTTTTT	many	TRBD1	TRBV25-1	TRBJ2-2	15
CASRGQGNTGELFF	TGTGCCAGCAGGGGACAGGGGAACACCGGGGAGCTGTTTTTT	many	TRBD1	TRBV6-4	TRBJ2-2	14
CASSAGQAVRIGNTIYF	TGTGCCAGCAGCGCGGGACAGGCGGTTCGAATTGGAAACACCATATATTTT	many	TRBD1	TRBV7-8	TRBJ1-3	17
CSARDAGTGDQPQHF	TGCAGTGCTAGAGATGCTGGGACAGGGGATCAGCCCCAGCATTTT	many	TRBD1	TRBV20-1	TRBJ1-5	15
CASSSRLLGLPGELFF	TGTGCCAGCAGCTCGCGGCTCCTCGGGTTACCCGGGGAGCTGTTTTTT	many	NA	TRBV11-1	TRBJ2-2	16
CASSPTLAGVREQYF	TGCGCCAGCAGCCCCACCTTAGCGGGAGTGCGAGAGCAGTACTTC	few	TRBD2	TRBV4-3	TRBJ2-7	15
CASSPDSSDGYTF	TGTGCCAGCTCACCGGACTCCAGTGATGGCTACACCTTC	many	NA	TRBV18	TRBJ1-2	13
CSAAQSGTSGVSTDTQYF	TGCAGCGCAGCACAGTCCGGGACTAGCGGGGTTAGCACAGATACGCAGTATTTT	once	TRBD2	TRBV29-1	TRBJ2-3	18
CASSSIENNEQFF	TGTGCCAGCAGCTCCATAGAAAACAATGAGCAGTTCTTC	many	NA	TRBV11-2	TRBJ2-1	13
CASGLVKGSGFEQYF	TGTGCTAGTGGTTTGGTTAAGGGCAGTGGATTCGAGCAGTACTTC	few	NA	TRBV12-5	TRBJ2-7	15
CASIANQGPHTGELFF	TGTGCCAGCATCGCGAATCAGGGCCCTCACACCGGGGAGCTGTTTTTT	few	NA	TRBV3-1	TRBJ2-2	16
CASSLEGPAANTEAFF	TGCGCCAGCAGCTTGGAGGGTCCGGCTGCCAACACTGAAGCTTTCTTT	many	NA	TRBV5-1	TRBJ1-1	16
CASSGGITGELFF	TGCGCCAGCAGTGGAGGGATCACCGGGGAGCTGTTTTTT	many	NA	TRBV5-1	TRBJ2-2	13
CVSSGGVSTDTQYF	TGTGTCAGCAGCGGGGGGGTGAGCACAGATACGCAGTATTTT	NA	TRBD2	TRBV6-5	TRBJ2-3	14
CASRASNPGTQYF	TGTGCCAGCAGAGCTAGCAACCCTGGGACCCAGTACTTC	many	NA	TRBV2	TRBJ2-5	13
CSARKGGVQVTQYF	TGCAGTGCTAGGAAGGGAGGGGTACAAGTTACGCAGTATTTT	many	TRBD2	TRBV20-1	TRBJ2-3	14
CASSLGWDPYEQYF	TGTGCCAGCAGCTTAGGGTGGGACCCCTACGAGCAGTACTTC	many	NA	TRBV7-9	TRBJ2-7	14
CATSERYEQYF	TGTGCCACCAGCGAGAGATACGAGCAGTACTTC	many	NA	TRBV15	TRBJ2-7	11
CSARDGLRNTGELFF	TGCAGTGCTAGAGATGGGCTCCGGAACACCGGGGAGCTGTTTTTT	many	NA	TRBV20-1	TRBJ2-2	15
CASSPVGSGGRHEQYF	TGTGCCAGCAGCCCTGTGGGTAGCGGGGGGCGGCACGAGCAGTACTTC	many	TRBD2	TRBV13	TRBJ2-7	16
CASSRTESYEQYF	TGTGCCAGCAGTCGAACAGAATCCTACGAGCAGTACTTC	many	NA	TRBV2	TRBJ2-7	13
CASSWTGQEAGELFF	TGTGCCAGCAGCTGGACAGGTCAGGAGGCCGGGGAGCTGTTTTTT	few	TRBD1	TRBV5-5	TRBJ2-2	15
CSVPGLAGWGTDTQYF	TGCAGCGTCCCTGGACTAGCGGGGTGGGGCACAGATACGCAGTATTTT	many	TRBD2	TRBV29-1	TRBJ2-3	16
CSGARGEQTQYF	TGCAGCGGGGCACGGGGGGAACAGACCCAGTACTTC	many	TRBD2	TRBV20-1	TRBJ2-5	12
CASRLGAVRGNEQFF	TGTGCCAGCCGACTAGGGGCCGTCCGGGGGAATGAGCAGTTCTTC	many	NA	TRBV6-5	TRBJ2-1	15
CSARDGDSSSYNEQFF	TGCAGTGCTAGAGATGGGGACTCTAGCTCCTACAATGAGCAGTTCTTC	NA	NA	TRBV20-1	TRBJ2-1	16
CASSQRTLFANYGYTF	TGTGCCAGCAGCCAAAGGACACTTTTTGCTAACTATGGCTACACCTTC	many	NA	TRBV14	TRBJ1-2	16
CASTPGGKGWEQYF	TGTGCCAGCACGCCGGGCGGGAAGGGATGGGAGCAGTACTTC	many	NA	TRBV5-5	TRBJ2-7	14
CASSVRTGYTQYF	TGTGCCAGCAGTGTGCGGACTGGATATACGCAGTATTTT	many	NA	TRBV12-3/TRBV12-4	TRBJ2-3	13
CASSLRGGGAGDTQYF	TGTGCCAGCAGCCTGAGAGGAGGGGGCGCGGGAGATACGCAGTATTTT	many	NA	TRBV5-5	TRBJ2-3	16
CTSSQDNPYRGPTNQPQHF	TGCACCAGCAGCCAAGATAATCCCTACAGGGGTCCGACTAATCAGCCCCAGCATTTT	many	NA	TRBV1	TRBJ1-5	19
CACAGYTEAFF	TGTGCCTGCGCAGGTTACACTGAAGCTTTCTTT	NA	NA	TRBV30	TRBJ1-1	11
CASSRTSGASDTQYF	TGTGCCAGCAGCAGGACTAGCGGGGCTTCAGATACGCAGTATTTT	many	TRBD2	TRBV27	TRBJ2-3	15
CASSFAERSPLHF	TGTGCCAGCAGTTTTGCGGAACGGTCACCCCTCCACTTT	many	NA	TRBV12-3/TRBV12-4	TRBJ1-6	13
CAIRPGTSGGYEQYF	TGTGCCATCAGGCCCGGGACTAGCGGGGGCTACGAGCAGTACTTC	NA	TRBD2	TRBV10-3	TRBJ2-7	15
CASSYSQGMENTIYF	TGTGCCAGCAGTTACTCCCAGGGGATGGAAAACACCATATATTTT	many	NA	TRBV2	TRBJ1-3	15
CATSDPERGYEQYF	TGTGCCACCAGTGACCCCGAAAGGGGCTACGAGCAGTACTTC	many	NA	TRBV24-1	TRBJ2-7	14
CASRATSGGYYNEQFF	TGTGCCAGTCGAGCGACTAGCGGGGGGTACTACAATGAGCAGTTCTTC	NA	TRBD2	TRBV6-5	TRBJ2-1	16